The clone carrying this TCR beta chain was seen a few times. The record originates from a study of shared clonotypes between healthy human individuals. Germline V gene data show CDR1 as SGHNT and CDR2 as YYREEE (reference sequence). This CDR3 has 17 residues. The V end lost 0 bases, the J end lost 5 bases, and 17 bases lay between the germline ends. TCRdb's table, derived via immunoSEQ multiplex PCR, lists solely in-frame clones and lacks some. Here the sample spans roughly 1,100,000 clones, 60% to 80% being singletons. V usage is TRBV5-4 and J usage is TRBJ2-2, with a possible D match to TRBD1 (6 bases). The sample comprised memory CD4+ T cells sorted from blood. Documented subset: CD45RA-negative fraction. This receptor was taken from a man in his late teens or twenties in good health. Written as DNA, the CDR3 is TGTGCCAGCAGCTTGGATAAAGACCACAGGGTTACCGGGGAGCTGTTTTTT. Its translation is CASSLDKDHRVTGELFF.